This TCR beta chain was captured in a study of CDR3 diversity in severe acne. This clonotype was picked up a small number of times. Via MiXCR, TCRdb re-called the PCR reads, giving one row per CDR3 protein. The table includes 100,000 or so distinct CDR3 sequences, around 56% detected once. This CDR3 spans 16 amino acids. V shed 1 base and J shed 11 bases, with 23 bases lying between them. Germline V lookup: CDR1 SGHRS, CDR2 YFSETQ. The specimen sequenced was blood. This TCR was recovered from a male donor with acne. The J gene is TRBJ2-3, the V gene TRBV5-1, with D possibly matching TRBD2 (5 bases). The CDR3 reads CASSLQRQGVYNEQYF. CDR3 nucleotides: TGCGCCAGCAGCTTGCAGCGGCAAGGAGTCTACAATGAGCAGTATTTT.